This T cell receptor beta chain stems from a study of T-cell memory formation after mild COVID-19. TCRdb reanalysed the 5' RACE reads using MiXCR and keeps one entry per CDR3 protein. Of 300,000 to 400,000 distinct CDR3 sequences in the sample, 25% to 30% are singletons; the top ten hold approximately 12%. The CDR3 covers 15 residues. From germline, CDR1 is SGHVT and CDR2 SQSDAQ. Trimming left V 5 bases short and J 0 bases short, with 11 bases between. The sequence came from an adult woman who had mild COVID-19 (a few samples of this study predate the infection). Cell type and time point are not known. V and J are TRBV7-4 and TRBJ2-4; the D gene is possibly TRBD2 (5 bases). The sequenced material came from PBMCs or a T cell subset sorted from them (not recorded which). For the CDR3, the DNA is TGTGCCAGCAGCGTCAAGGGAGTAGCCAAAAACATTCAGTACTTC. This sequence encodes CASSVKGVAKNIQYF.